This T cell receptor (beta chain) was identified during a study of response to subunit inactivated influenza vaccine (dated by TCRdb to 2016 to 2018). With respect to the entire study: To follow how T cells responded to a trivalent subunit inactivated influenza vaccine, the researchers relied on deep quantitative profiling of the T cell receptor repertoire.

Overall study outcomes, separate from this receptor: According to the authors, only a limited number of new T cells may be recruited by each seasonal influenza vaccination.

Turning to this clonotype: Its antigen specificity is not known. No much larger clonotype is one base removed from it; base qualities were not supplied.

Library preparation used RT-PCR. The run used an Illumina HiSeq 2500. TCRdb handled the public reads itself, with Q25 trimming in fastp and clone calling in MiXCR, and kept productive beta chains. Every entry covers one CDR3 protein and lists the most common genes and DNA from its rows. The sample includes approximately 570,000 distinct CDR3 sequences, with under 9% observed a single time. The top ten clonotypes cover roughly 13% of the sample. This TCR was sampled from a man aged 50 to 69 who received an inactivated influenza vaccine. Donor details come from another sample of the same person, matched by shared clones. The sample consisted of PBMCs from blood, taken 23 to 25 months after vaccination.

The CDR3 protein sequence reads: CASSSNGFEQYF. The nucleotide sequence is given as TGTGCCAGCAGTTCGAATGGTTTCGAGCAGTACTTC. This chain is built from TRBV12-3 or TRBV12-4 and TRBJ2-7, with the D gene too uncertain to name. Inclusive of the bounding cysteine and phenylalanine, the CDR3 is 12 residues long. The DNA shown is the 36-base CDR3, in frame from base 1. V sheds 4 bases and J sheds 6 bases, leaving 10 bases between their ends.